This TCR beta chain came from a study of blood T cell repertoires in COVID-19. For the study at large: The United States, Italy and Spain supplied acute and convalescent COVID-19 samples. From T cells, B-cell-depleted T cells, or PBMCs came the material, which was cDNA or gDNA.

Germline loops: CDR1 LGHDT, CDR2 YNNKEL (reference sequence). The germline V and J ends were trimmed by 0 bases and 3 bases, with 11 bases remaining between them. CDR3 size: 15 residues. Generated by immunoSEQ multiplex PCR, the TCRdb table keeps only in-frame clones and is missing some. The table records about 160,000 clones, 70% to 90% of them present only once. The sequence was collected from a woman between 50 and 59 years old who had recovered from COVID-19. V gene TRBV3-1 (or the pseudogene TRBV3-2) combines with J gene TRBJ1-1, with D tentatively TRBD1 (5 bases). The specimen was PBMCs or T cells enriched from blood (not recorded which). The CDR3 reads CASSQDRGRDTEAFF. In nucleotides, the CDR3 is TGTGCCAGCAGCCAAGATCGTGGCAGGGACACTGAAGCTTTCTTT.